This T cell receptor (beta chain) was captured in a study of blood T cell repertoires in COVID-19. Overall study context: Sites across the United States, Italy and Spain contributed samples from acute and convalescent COVID-19. PBMCs, B-cell-depleted T cells, or T cells were the source of the cDNA or gDNA that made up the material.

Original processing notes: Quantification of nucleated cells was approximated via reference gene primer amplification. Assay used: immunoSEQ multiplex PCR; TCRdb lists only in-frame clones, some missing. That table supplies the V and J calls and clone size; D and trimming were determined from the DNA. Of about 200,000 clones in the sample, around four fifths are singletons; the top ten hold about 0.91%. V was clipped by 9 bases and J by 4 bases, with 10 bases between them. The CDR3 length is 12 residues. Germline V gene lookup returns CDR1 MDHEN and CDR2 SYDVKM. Patients from Seattle were sampled longitudinally, starting during active infection.

This receptor was taken from a man aged 55-75 years with COVID-19, enrolled during active disease. V and J are TRBV28 and TRBJ1-5; D is undetermined. The source material was peripheral blood. CDR3 coding DNA: TGTGCCAGTTGGTCGGGGAATCAGCCCCAGCATTTT. This encodes CASWSGNQPQHF.